These T cell receptor beta chains were read from a single sample in a study of HIV-infected patients and healthy controls. TCRdb analysed the 5' RACE reads with MiXCR anew, one entry per CDR3 protein. The table lists roughly 15,000 distinct CDR3 sequences, roughly 9% of them singletons. The sample consisted of blood. All receptors derive from an adult in good health. Both conserved end residues are part of each CDR3. D genes are given only for firm matches. Expanded clones get a size class; other rows say once, few or many, or leave the size out.

V	size	D	J	DNA	CDR3
TRBV13	-	TRBD2	TRBJ2-1	TGTGCCAGCAGCTTCTGGCGGGAGGGAAGATCCTACAATGAGCAGTTCTTC	CASSFWREGRSYNEQFF
TRBV4-1	medium-sized	-	TRBJ1-1	TGCGCCAGCAGCCAAGGTTCCCCCACTGAAGCTTTCTTT	CASSQGSPTEAFF
TRBV6-2/TRBV6-3	-	TRBD2	TRBJ2-3	TGTGCCAGCAGATTAGCGGGAGCCGGCGCAGATACGCAGTATTTT	CASRLAGAGADTQYF
TRBV5-5	many	-	TRBJ1-1	TGTGCCAGCAGCCCCCTGGGTACTGAAGCTTTCTTT	CASSPLGTEAFF
TRBV4-3	medium-sized	-	TRBJ2-3	TGCGCCAGCAGCCAAGATCGCGAGGATACGCAGTATTTT	CASSQDREDTQYF
TRBV6-2/TRBV6-3	many	-	TRBJ1-1	TGTGCCAGCAGTTACGGGGTCCCAGCATCGGAGGCTTTCTTT	CASSYGVPASEAFF
TRBV12-3/TRBV12-4	many	-	TRBJ1-5	TGTGCCAGCAAGGTTTTTGGTCAGCCCCAGCATTTT	CASKVFGQPQHF
TRBV5-4	many	-	TRBJ2-3	TGTGCCAGCAGCCCCCAGTTGGTTAGACGGCTCACCACAGATACGCAGTATTTT	CASSPQLVRRLTTDTQYF
TRBV20-1	many	TRBD2	TRBJ2-5	TGCAGTGCCTGGACTAGCGGGGAAGAGACCCAGTACTTC	CSAWTSGEETQYF
TRBV7-6	many	-	TRBJ1-5	TGTGCCAGTGGGGAGTTAGGTCAGCCCCAGCATTTT	CASGELGQPQHF
TRBV5-4	many	TRBD1	TRBJ2-3	TGTGCCAGCAGCTTACAGGGGAGCACAGATACGCAGTATTTT	CASSLQGSTDTQYF
TRBV12-3/TRBV12-4	medium-sized	TRBD1	TRBJ2-5	TGTGCCAGCAGCAACAGACAGGGAGAAGAGACCCAGTACTTC	CASSNRQGEETQYF
TRBV4-1	many	-	TRBJ2-7	TGCGCCAGCAGCCAAGAAGTACCCTACGAGCAGTACTTC	CASSQEVPYEQYF
TRBV6-2/TRBV6-3	many	-	TRBJ2-1	TGTGCCAGCACCGACCAAGGGGCCGTTAAATACAATGAGCAGTTCTTC	CASTDQGAVKYNEQFF
TRBV7-2	many	-	TRBJ2-1	TGTGCCAGCAGCTTAGGGGCGACAGTCTCCTACAATGAGCAGTTCTTC	CASSLGATVSYNEQFF
TRBV25-1	many	-	TRBJ1-1	TGTGCCAGCAGTGAAATACGGGGCACAGTTGAAGCTTTCTTT	CASSEIRGTVEAFF
TRBV2	many	TRBD1	TRBJ2-3	TGTGCCAGCAGTGATTTAGGACAGGGGGGCACAGATACGCAGTATTTT	CASSDLGQGGTDTQYF
TRBV19	few	-	TRBJ2-3	TGTGCCAGTAGTAAGGCGGCCACAGATACGCAGTATTTT	CASSKAATDTQYF
TRBV4-1	many	-	TRBJ2-5	TGCGCCAGCAGCCAACCAGATTCTGGCCAAGAGACCCAGTACTTC	CASSQPDSGQETQYF
TRBV25-1	many	TRBD2	TRBJ2-5	TGTGCCAGCAGTGCTAGCGGGAGTCCTCGACAAGAGACCCAGTACTTC	CASSASGSPRQETQYF
TRBV5-1	many	-	TRBJ2-3	TGCGCCAGCTTCTCCAGCCCTTCCACAGATACGCAGTATTTT	CASFSSPSTDTQYF